Presented here are 20 T cell receptor beta chains from one specimen sequenced in a study of identical twins. A single record per CDR3 protein comes from TCRdb applying MiXCR to the 5' RACE reads. The sample consists of 210,000 or so distinct CDR3 sequences, roughly 15% of them appearing once. The data also belong to a second study, concerning T cells expressing NK-cell markers.

Specimen: CD8+ T cells sorted from blood. These receptors all stem from a woman between 18 and 29 years old in good health.

The rearrangement uses TRBV5-5 and TRBJ2-1; D not certain. The CDR3 spans 15 residues. CDR1 SGHKS and CDR2 YYEKEE come from the germline V gene (reference sequence). Trimming stripped 6 bases from V and 4 bases from J, with 17 bases between. The CDR3 sequence is CASNAIMLTYNEQFF. As DNA, the CDR3 is TGTGCCAGCAACGCAATCATGCTCACTTACAATGAGCAGTTCTTC.

The V gene is TRBV4-2, the J gene TRBJ2-1; D call uncertain. This CDR3 has 13 amino acids. The V and J ends lost 4 bases and 15 bases respectively, with 19 bases between them. Germline CDR1 and CDR2: LGHNA and YNFKEQ. CDR3 DNA: TGTGCCAGCAGCCCCCGGCCCTACTTCTTTCCGTTCTTC. Translating it yields CASSPRPYFFPFF.

This clonotype was seen more than once but under ten times. J is TRBJ1-1 and V is TRBV6-1; 9 bases map to TRBD1. CDR1 is MNHNS and CDR2 is SASEGT in the germline V gene. There are 17 residues in the CDR3. V gave up 2 bases and J gave up 8 bases; unmatched junction bases: 15. The CDR3 region has the DNA TGTGCCAGCAGTGAATCCGGGTTGGGACAGGGCGGTTGGGAAGCTTTCTTT. Translated, it gives CASSESGLGQGGWEAFF.

This clonotype was recorded a few times. V gene TRBV4-3 combines with J gene TRBJ2-1, with D maybe TRBD2 (5 bases). The ends were cut back, 2 bases at V and 8 bases at J, with 16 bases in the middle. Germline V gene data show CDR1 as LGHNA and CDR2 as YSLEER. This CDR3 is built from 15 residues. CDR3 region: CASSQLRSGRDEQFF. DNA for the CDR3: TGCGCCAGCAGCCAATTACGTTCGGGAAGAGATGAGCAGTTCTTC.

This clonotype was seen at least ten times. This chain uses TRBV2 with TRBJ2-5; unclear D gene. The CDR3 sequence is 10 residues long. Germline lookup yields CDR1 SNHLY and CDR2 FYNNEI. The V gene lost 1 base and the J gene lost 6 bases, with 0 bases spanning the gap. This chain's CDR3 is CASSEETQYF. As DNA, the CDR3 is TGTGCCAGCAGTGAAGAGACCCAGTACTTC.

The rearrangement uses TRBV20-1 and TRBJ1-2, with 8 bases aligning to TRBD1. The CDR3 spans 13 residues. The germline CDR1 and CDR2 sequences are DFQATT and SNEGSKA (reference sequence). The junction had 6 bases not matched to a gene; V was cut back by 6 bases and J by 3 bases. The CDR3 nucleotides are TGCAGTGCCAGCGGACAGGGAGACTATGGCTACACCTTC. Its protein is CSASGQGDYGYTF.

The genes are TRBV6-6 and TRBJ2-2; D gene ambiguous. The CDR3 is 11 residues long. CDR1 MNHNY and CDR2 SVGAGI come from the germline V gene (reference sequence). Trimming shortened V by 3 bases and J by 7 bases, and 3 bases separated the two germline ends. The CDR3 DNA follows: TGTGCCAGCAGTTATAACGGGGAGCTGTTTTTT. This encodes CASSYNGELFF.

This rearrangement joins TRBV25-1 to TRBJ1-1, with 7 bases that match TRBD1. Per the germline V gene, CDR1 is MGHDK and CDR2 is SYGVNS. The V segment lost 2 bases and the J segment 7 bases; nucleotides outside the gene matches: 10. CDR3 length: 15 amino acids. The CDR3 DNA sequence: TGTGCCAGCAGTGAAGAACAGGGGCGGGGGGGTGAAGCTTTCTTT. Protein: CASSEEQGRGGEAFF.

The chain recombines TRBV7-9 with TRBJ2-7; 9 nucleotides line up with TRBD2. The V gene's germline CDR1 is SEHNR and CDR2 FQNEAQ (reference sequence). V trimming: 5 bases; J trimming: 2 bases; junction bases outside the gene matches: 7. This CDR3 is 15 amino acids long. CDR3 protein: CASSRPSGAPYEQYF. CDR3 nucleotides: TGTGCCAGCAGCCGACCTAGCGGGGCTCCCTACGAGCAGTACTTC.

This clonotype was detected ten times or more. The chain has TRBV6-2 or TRBV6-3 and TRBJ2-2; D is uncertain. Trimming shortened V by 5 bases and J by 5 bases, and 0 bases separated the two germline ends. Germline values: CDR1 MNHEY, CDR2 SVGEGT. CDR3 length equals 10 residues. Here the CDR3 reads CASSTGELFF. The CDR3 nucleotides read TGTGCCAGCAGTACCGGGGAGCTGTTTTTT.

This clonotype was seen a handful of times. The chain recombines TRBV9 with TRBJ2-2, with TRBD1 matching 9 bases. Germline V gene sequence: CDR1 SGDLS, CDR2 YYNGEE. Trimming took 0 bases from V and 6 from J; bases not matched to a gene: 0. This CDR3 comprises 14 residues. CDR3 amino acids: CASSVGQGAGELFF. DNA for the CDR3: TGTGCCAGCAGCGTAGGACAGGGGGCCGGGGAGCTGTTTTTT. Full variable domain (missing parts from reference TRBV9 and TRBJ2-2): DSGVTQTPKHLITATGQRVTLRCSPRSGDLSVYWYQQSLDQGLQFLIQYYNGEERAKGNILERFSAQQFPDLHSELNLSSLELGDSALYFCASSVGQGAGELFFGEGSRLTVL.

This clonotype appeared a few times. The rearrangement uses TRBV6-2 or TRBV6-3 and TRBJ2-7; weak D call: TRBD1 (5 bases). Germline CDR1 MNHEY, CDR2 SVGEGT. V shed 2 bases and J shed 0 bases, with 14 bases lying between them. This CDR3 comprises 16 residues. The CDR3 loop is CASSYLDRKLSYEQYF. The CDR3 DNA follows: TGTGCCAGCAGTTACCTCGACAGAAAACTCTCCTACGAGCAGTACTTC.

The chain uses TRBV29-1 and TRBJ2-7; a possible D gene is TRBD1 (6 bases). Germline V gene data show CDR1 as SQVTM and CDR2 as ANQGSEA. The V end was cut by 3 bases, the J end by 5 bases, with 11 bases between. This CDR3 contains 12 residues. CDR3 sequence: CSVELGANEQYF. In nucleotides, the CDR3 is TGCAGCGTTGAGCTGGGGGCCAACGAGCAGTACTTC.

The chain recombines TRBV5-1 with TRBJ2-7; D is possibly TRBD1 (5 bases). Trimming left V 4 bases short and J 4 bases short, with 12 bases between. This CDR3 contains 13 residues. Germline V CDR1 and CDR2: SGHRS, YFSETQ. This chain's CDR3 is CASSPDQGYEQYF. The DNA for the CDR3 is TGCGCCAGCAGCCCGGACCAGGGATACGAGCAGTACTTC. Full variable domain (outside the CDR3, taken from reference TRBV5-1 and TRBJ2-7): KAGVTQTPRYLIKTRGQQVTLSCSPISGHRSVSWYQQTPGQGLQFLFEYFSETQRNKGNFPGRFSGRQFSNSRSEMNVSTLELGDSALYLCASSPDQGYEQYFGPGTRLTVT.

This clonotype has only a few counts. This chain connects TRBV7-8 to TRBJ1-1; a weak D match, TRBD1 (5 bases). This CDR3 has 12 residues. Per the germline V gene, CDR1 is SGHVS and CDR2 is FQNEAQ. The ends were cut back, 4 bases at V and 8 bases at J, with 11 bases in the middle. For the CDR3, the DNA is TGTGCCAGCAGCTCGGTCAGGGAAGAAGCTTTCTTT. It codes for CASSSVREEAFF.

This clonotype was counted a few times. This chain uses TRBV7-2 with TRBJ2-3, with TRBD2 matching 10 bases. V lost 3 bases to trimming and J lost 5 bases; unmatched junction nucleotides: 8. There are 16 residues in the CDR3. Germline values: CDR1 SGHTA, CDR2 FQGNSA. CDR3 residues: CASSFRTSGSLDTQYF. The CDR3 DNA follows: TGTGCCAGCAGCTTCAGGACTAGCGGATCGTTAGATACGCAGTATTTT. The variable domain in full, completed from reference TRBV7-2 and TRBJ2-3, reads GAGVSQSPSNKVTEKGKDVELRCDPISGHTALYWYRQSLGQGLEFLIYFQGNSAPDKSGLPSDRFSAERTGGSVSTLTIQRTQQEDSAVYLCASSFRTSGSLDTQYFGPGTRLTVL.

The chain employs TRBV12-3 or TRBV12-4 and TRBJ2-1, with no clear D. The CDR3 runs to 15 residues. V was cut by 3 bases and J by 0 bases, with 9 bases left in between. The CDR3 sequence: CASSFLVSSYNEQFF. The CDR3, as DNA: TGTGCCAGCAGTTTTTTGGTGAGCTCCTACAATGAGCAGTTCTTC.

This clonotype was seen only a few times. The chain uses TRBV7-9 and TRBJ2-3; 7 nucleotides match TRBD1. The germline V gene has CDR1 SEHNR and CDR2 FQNEAQ (reference sequence). This CDR3 spans 16 amino acids. The J segment lost 0 bases and the V segment lost 4 bases, leaving 7 bases of the junction unmatched. CDR3: CASSSAGTASTDTQYF. The CDR3 bases are TGTGCCAGCAGCTCTGCTGGGACAGCTAGCACAGATACGCAGTATTTT.

In its sample, this clonotype was seen a few times. The chain combines TRBV5-1 with TRBJ2-1; D is unclear. This CDR3 has 13 residues. CDR1 is SGHRS, CDR2 YFSETQ, per germline. Trimming cost V 4 bases and J 8 bases, with 13 bases left between them. The CDR3 DNA is TGCGCCAGCAGCGCCAGAACCGTTGATGAGCAGTTCTTC. Translated: CASSARTVDEQFF.

V usage is TRBV12-3 or TRBV12-4 and J usage is TRBJ2-2; 7 nucleotides match TRBD2. After removal of 3 bases from V and 2 bases from J, the junction contained 6 bases not matched to a gene. There are 16 residues in the CDR3. This CDR3 reads CASSLIAGHNTGELFF. DNA for the CDR3: TGTGCCAGCAGTTTGATAGCGGGCCACAACACCGGGGAGCTGTTTTTT.